The table lists the clone carrying this T cell receptor beta chain with a few counts. Its antigen is not identified. 60 Vbeta and 13 Jbeta primers were used in PCR. TCRdb's table, derived via immunoSEQ multiplex PCR, lists solely in-frame clones and lacks some. Of about 140,000 clones listed, 80% were seen once; the top ten hold approximately 2.3%. Trimming shortened V by 5 bases and J by 0 bases, and 11 bases separated the two germline ends. The CDR3 runs to 15 residues. The V gene's germline CDR1 is MDHEN and CDR2 SYDVKM. The source of the sample is a study of cytomegalovirus exposure and HLA in healthy donors. Study-level findings and limits: Later work showed greater clonal expansion in HLA-associated TCR beta chains than in equally common others. According to an earlier analysis, most TCR beta V segments yielded productive rearrangements about 87% or about 30% of the time. The only immune exposure information that was available was CMV serostatus.

J is TRBJ1-5 and V is TRBV28, with D maybe TRBD1 (5 bases). The specimen sequenced was PBMCs. The source of this sequence is a man aged 25 to 40 in good health and CMV-seronegative. The CDR3, as DNA: TGTGCCAGCAGTCCTGGACACCGTAGCAATCAGCCCCAGCATTTT. Protein sequence: CASSPGHRSNQPQHF.